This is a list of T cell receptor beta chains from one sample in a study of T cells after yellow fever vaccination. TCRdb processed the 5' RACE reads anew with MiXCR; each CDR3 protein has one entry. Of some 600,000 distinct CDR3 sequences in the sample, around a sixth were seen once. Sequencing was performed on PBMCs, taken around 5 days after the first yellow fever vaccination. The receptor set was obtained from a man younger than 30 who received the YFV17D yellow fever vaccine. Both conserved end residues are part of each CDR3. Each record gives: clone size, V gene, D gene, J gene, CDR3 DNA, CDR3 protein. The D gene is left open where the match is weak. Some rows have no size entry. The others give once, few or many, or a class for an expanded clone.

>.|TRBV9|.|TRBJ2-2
TGTGCCAGCAGCGTTGTAGCCGCCGGGGAGCTGTTTTTT
CASSVVAAGELFF
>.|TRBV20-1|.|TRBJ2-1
TGCAGTGCTAGACAGTCTCCCTGGGCGGGACAGTTCTTC
CSARQSPWAGQFF
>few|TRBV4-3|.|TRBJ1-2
TGCGCCAGCAGCGACGGGGGCTATGGCTACACCTTC
CASSDGGYGYTF
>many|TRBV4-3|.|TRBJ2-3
TGCGCCAGCAGCCAAGAGGAAAGGACCGCAGATACGCAGTATTTT
CASSQEERTADTQYF
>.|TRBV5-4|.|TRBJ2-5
TGTGCCAGCAGCTTGGAGACCGGGGGGACCCAGTACTTC
CASSLETGGTQYF
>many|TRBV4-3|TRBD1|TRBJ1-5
TGCGCCAGCAGCGCCGGGACAGGGGGCGAAAAGAAGCATTTT
CASSAGTGGEKKHF
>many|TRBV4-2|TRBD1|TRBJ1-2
TGTGCCAGCAGCCAAGACCGGGACAGGGACTATGGCTACACCTTC
CASSQDRDRDYGYTF
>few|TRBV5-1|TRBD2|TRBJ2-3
TGCGCCAGCCTCCAGAATAGCGGGATTAGCACAGATACGCAGTATTTT
CASLQNSGISTDTQYF
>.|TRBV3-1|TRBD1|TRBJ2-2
TGTGCCAGCAGCCTCCGACAGGGAATCGGGGAGCTGTTTTTT
CASSLRQGIGELFF
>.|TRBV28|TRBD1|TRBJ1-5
TGTTCCAGCAGTACTACGACAGGGGGCTTTCAGCCCCAGCATTTT
CSSSTTTGGFQPQHF
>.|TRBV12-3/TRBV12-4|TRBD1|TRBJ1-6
TGTGCCAGCAGTTTGGGAGACAGGGAGGGATCACCCCTCCACTTT
CASSLGDREGSPLHF
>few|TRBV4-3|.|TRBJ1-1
TGCGCCAGCAGCCTCCAGACGGGCATGAACACTGAAGCTTTCTTT
CASSLQTGMNTEAFF
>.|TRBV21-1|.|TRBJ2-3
TGTGCCAGCAGCAAACTAGCCCCGGGACTACCGAGTCCAGATACGCAGTATTTT
CASSKLAPGLPSPDTQYF